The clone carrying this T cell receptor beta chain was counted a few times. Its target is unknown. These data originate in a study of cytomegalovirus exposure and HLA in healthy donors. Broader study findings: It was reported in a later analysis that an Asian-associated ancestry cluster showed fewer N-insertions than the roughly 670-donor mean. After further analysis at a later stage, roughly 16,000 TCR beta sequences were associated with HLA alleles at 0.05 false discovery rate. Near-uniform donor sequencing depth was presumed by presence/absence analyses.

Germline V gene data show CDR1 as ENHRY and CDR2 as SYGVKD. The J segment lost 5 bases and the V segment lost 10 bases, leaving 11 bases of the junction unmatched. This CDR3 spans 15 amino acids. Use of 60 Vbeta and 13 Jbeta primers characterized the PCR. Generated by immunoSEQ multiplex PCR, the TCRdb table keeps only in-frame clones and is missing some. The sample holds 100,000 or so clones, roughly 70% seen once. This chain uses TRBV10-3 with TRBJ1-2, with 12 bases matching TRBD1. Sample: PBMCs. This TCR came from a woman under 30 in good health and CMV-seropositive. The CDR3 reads CATRRGQGARYGYTF. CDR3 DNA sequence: TGTGCCACTCGAAGGGGACAGGGGGCGCGGTATGGCTACACCTTC.